This T cell receptor beta chain originates from a study of cytotoxic CD8 clonotypes in ibrutinib-treated CLL. Overall study context: Responses comprised approximately 25 partial and 2 complete; at median roughly 70 months, about 15 remained remitted and roughly twelve progressed.

Assay: immunoSEQ multiplex PCR; the TCRdb copy retains only in-frame clones and omits some. This sample has around 310,000 clones, with around four fifths found just once. Germline V gene sequence: CDR1 MDHEN, CDR2 SYDVKM. Trimming took off 6 bases at V and 0 bases at J, with 18 bases between the two ends. There are 16 residues in the CDR3. About 2 micrograms of genomic DNA, which was extracted from cryopreserved PBMCs, served as the material used for the TCR beta libraries. The receptor's source is a human donor with chronic lymphocytic leukemia. The chain is built from TRBV28 and TRBJ2-7, with a weak D call TRBD1 (5 bases). Source: PBMCs, taken before ibrutinib treatment. CDR3 amino acids: CASRPRQSYRSYEQYF. CDR3 nucleotides: TGTGCCAGCAGACCTCGACAGTCTTATCGCTCCTACGAGCAGTACTTC.